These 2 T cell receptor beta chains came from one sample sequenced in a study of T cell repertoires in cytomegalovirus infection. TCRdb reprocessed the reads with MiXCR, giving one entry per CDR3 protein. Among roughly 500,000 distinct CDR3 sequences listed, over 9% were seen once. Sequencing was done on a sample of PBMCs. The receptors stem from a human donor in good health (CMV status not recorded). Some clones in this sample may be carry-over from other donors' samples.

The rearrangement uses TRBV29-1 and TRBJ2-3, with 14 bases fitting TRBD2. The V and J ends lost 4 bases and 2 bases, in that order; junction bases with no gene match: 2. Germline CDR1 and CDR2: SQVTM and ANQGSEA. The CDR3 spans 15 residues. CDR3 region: CSVVGLAGATDTQYF. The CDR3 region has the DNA TGCAGCGTTGTGGGACTAGCGGGAGCCACAGATACGCAGTATTTT.

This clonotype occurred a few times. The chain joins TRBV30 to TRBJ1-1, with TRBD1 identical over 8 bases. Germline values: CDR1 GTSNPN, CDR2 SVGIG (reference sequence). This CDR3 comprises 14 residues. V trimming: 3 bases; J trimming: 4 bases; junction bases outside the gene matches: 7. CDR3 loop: CAWRGDRGGTEAFF. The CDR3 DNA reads TGTGCCTGGAGGGGTGACAGGGGTGGCACTGAAGCTTTCTTT.